This paragraph covers one T cell receptor (beta chain) sequence. Its specificity is not known. V shed 4 bases, J shed 2 bases, and the junction held 4 bases outside the gene matches. This CDR3 is built from 15 residues. Germline V CDR1 and CDR2: SGHTA, FQGTGA. This sample is drawn from a study of T cell responses to AZD1222 COVID-19 vaccine. General study points: The study found Spike-specific TCR breadth and depth rose after two AZD1222 doses. CD4 TCRs covered the whole spike, strongest at regions 160-218 and 743-854. Among spike-specific TCRs, nearly half reportedly target unmutated variant regions. Among those given AZD1222, only five or six were seropositive at baseline.

The table came from immunoSEQ multiplex PCR; TCRdb's copy has only in-frame clones and leaves some out. The sample contains 77,000 or so clones, about 92% of which appear only once. Here the sequenced sample was peripheral blood, taken on day 0 of MenACWY control vaccination. The chain links TRBV7-3 to TRBJ2-1; TRBD2 agrees at 8 bases. This clonotype originated in an adult in good health. The DNA of the CDR3 is TGTGCCAGCAGCTCAGGCGGGGGGCCCTACAATGAGCAGTTCTTC. Protein: CASSSGGGPYNEQFF.